This T cell receptor (beta chain) stems from a study of blood T cells in healthy people across ages. Broader study findings: The percentage of naive T cells correlated strongly with TCR beta diversity. Both higher diversity and more naive CD4+ cells marked long-lived donors when set against aged donors.

Notes on this clonotype: Its antigen is currently unknown.

Using a J-beta primer mix together with a sample-barcoded 5' primer, a second PCR was run for roughly 7 to 11 cycles. Every cDNA molecule bore a tag from a template-switch adaptor containing 12 random nucleotides. Each CDR3 protein is one row after TCRdb ran MiXCR on the 5' RACE reads. The sample has over a million distinct CDR3 sequences; less than 45% are singletons. Every sample yielded at least 6.5 million isolated PBMCs. Germline-derived CDR1 and CDR2 are SQVTM and ANQGSEA. There are 15 residues in the CDR3. V lost 4 bases to trimming and J lost 7 bases; unmatched junction nucleotides: 14. The material sequenced was blood. This sequence joins TRBV29-1 and TRBJ2-7, with TRBD1 matching 9 bases. The TCR comes from a woman younger than 35 in good health. The CDR3 region is CSVGGGTGLYNEQYF. The CDR3, as DNA: TGCAGCGTTGGAGGGGGGACAGGGTTATACAATGAGCAGTACTTC.